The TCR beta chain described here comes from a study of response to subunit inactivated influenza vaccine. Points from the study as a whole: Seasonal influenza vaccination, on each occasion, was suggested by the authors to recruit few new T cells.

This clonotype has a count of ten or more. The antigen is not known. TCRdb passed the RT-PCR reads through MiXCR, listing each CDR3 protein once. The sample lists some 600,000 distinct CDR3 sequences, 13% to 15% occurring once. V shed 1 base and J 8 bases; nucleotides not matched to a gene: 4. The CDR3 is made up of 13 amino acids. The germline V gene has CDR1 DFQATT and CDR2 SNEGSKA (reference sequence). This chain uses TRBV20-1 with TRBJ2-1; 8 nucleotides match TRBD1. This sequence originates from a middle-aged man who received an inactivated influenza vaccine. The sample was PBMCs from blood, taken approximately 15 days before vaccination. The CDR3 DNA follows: TGCAGTGCTAGAGTGACAGGGGAGGATGAGCAGTTCTTC. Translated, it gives CSARVTGEDEQFF.